Listed here is a single TCR beta chain. A read error may explain this, as a much larger clone is one base away. CDR3 length equals 15 residues. CDR1 and CDR2 from the germline V gene are SNHLY and FYNNEI. The V end was cut by 6 bases, the J end by 6 bases, with 17 bases between. Disease duration was under 3 months in the ophthalmopathy patients, who also had a Clinical Activity Score of at least 3 and a NOSPECS grade of at least 4. Exclusions: uncontrolled infection, other autoimmune disease, pregnancy, lactation. Together with thyroid ultrasound, orbital computed tomography, serum thyroxine and TRAb, clinical symptoms were used for diagnoses. The source material, RNA transcripts, was used to amplify TCR beta CDR3 regions. The TCR CDR3 first-round RT-PCR relied on the HTBI primer set. TCRdb passed the multiplex PCR reads through MiXCR, listing each CDR3 protein once. Among 390,000 or so distinct CDR3 sequences listed, about 15% were seen once.

This record belongs to a study of T cells in Graves' hyperthyroidism and ophthalmopathy. The specimen was blood. This receptor was taken from a man younger than 35 with Graves' ophthalmopathy. The chain recombines TRBV2 with TRBJ1-4; TRBD1 is a possible D gene (6 bases). DNA for the CDR3: TGTGCCAGCAGCGCCCCGACAGGATTAGATGAAAAACTGTTTTTT. Amino acids: CASSAPTGLDEKLFF.